Below are 20 T cell receptor beta chains sequenced from a single sample in a study of T cell changes during pregnancy in multiple sclerosis. Data came from immunoSEQ multiplex PCR; TCRdb stores just in-frame clones and leaves some out. Of about 66,000 clones in the sample, 75% to 95% were seen once. This sample comprised CD8+ T cells from peripheral blood mononuclear cells, obtained before pregnancy. These TCRs come from a female donor with multiple sclerosis, enrolled in a pregnancy study.

V usage is TRBV7-8 and J usage is TRBJ2-1; D is unresolved. This CDR3 has 13 amino acids. Germline lookup yields CDR1 SGHVS and CDR2 FQNEAQ. The germline V and J ends were trimmed by 1 base and 5 bases, with 6 bases remaining between them. CDR3 region: CASSLDNHNEQFF. As DNA, the CDR3 is TGTGCCAGCAGCTTAGACAACCACAATGAGCAGTTCTTC. Supplemented by reference TRBV7-8 and TRBJ2-1, the full variable domain reads GAGVSQSPRYKVAKRGQDVALRCDPISGHVSLFWYQQALGQGPEFLTYFQNEAQLDKSGLPSDRFFAERPEGSVSTLKIQRTQQEDSAVYLCASSLDNHNEQFFGPGTRLTVL.

The chain carries TRBV11-1 and TRBJ1-4, with 7 positions matching TRBD1. This CDR3 has 15 amino acids. Per germline, CDR1 SGHAT and CDR2 FQDESV (reference sequence). After removal of 4 bases from V and 1 base from J, the junction contained 3 bases not matched to a gene. The CDR3 bases are TGTGCCAGCAGCTCCGACAGGGAAACTAATGAAAAACTGTTTTTT. Translated, it gives CASSSDRETNEKLFF.

This chain joins TRBV9 and TRBJ1-4; perhaps TRBD1 as D (5 bases). V dropped 3 bases and J dropped 2 bases, with 11 bases sitting between them. The CDR3 has 15 amino acids. Germline V CDR1 and CDR2: SGDLS, YYNGEE. For the CDR3, the DNA is TGTGCCAGCAGCGGGGGGGGAGGCACTAATGAAAAACTGTTTTTT. This encodes CASSGGGGTNEKLFF.

CDR3 sequence reads: CASRGLGGGTEAFF. DNA of the CDR3: TGCGCCAGCAGGGGGCTGGGGGGGGGCACTGAAGCTTTCTTT. V and J are TRBV10-2 and TRBJ1-1; D may be TRBD1 (5 bases). This CDR3 has 14 residues. V lost 6 bases, J lost 4 bases, and 15 bases lay in between. The germline V gene encodes CDR1 WSHSY and CDR2 SAAADI.

This chain connects TRBV29-1 to TRBJ1-2; 8 bases are shared with TRBD1. This CDR3 has 14 residues. Unmatched junction bases numbered 5, after V lost 1 base and J lost 4 bases. CDR1 is SQVTM and CDR2 is ANQGSEA in the germline V gene. The CDR3 here is CSVEGRGRVYGYTF. CDR3 nucleotides: TGCAGCGTTGAAGGCAGGGGGCGCGTCTATGGCTACACCTTC.

The CDR3 here is CAISEVREDTEAFF. DNA for the CDR3: TGTGCCATCAGTGAGGTCAGGGAGGACACTGAAGCTTTCTTT. The chain employs TRBV10-3 and TRBJ1-1; possibly TRBD1 for D (5 bases). The germline CDR1 and CDR2 sequences are ENHRY and SYGVKD. The CDR3 is 14 residues long. V was shortened by 2 bases and J by 3 bases, with 10 bases between the two germline ends.

The sample holds one count of this clone. The chain has TRBV19 and TRBJ2-1, with D perhaps TRBD2 (6 bases). This CDR3 is built from 12 residues. Per germline, CDR1 LNHDA and CDR2 SQIVND (reference sequence). Trimming cost V 6 bases and J 8 bases, with 11 bases left between them. Here the CDR3 DNA reads TGTGCCAGTAGGGAGTGGGGGGATGAGCAGTTCTTC. Protein: CASREWGDEQFF.

The chain is built from TRBV7-9 and TRBJ2-2; D might be TRBD1 (7 bases). This CDR3 region has 15 residues. Germline assignment: CDR1 SEHNR and CDR2 FQNEAQ (reference sequence). Trimming shortened V by 2 bases and J by 6 bases, and 13 bases separated the two germline ends. This CDR3 is CASSLSGGYAGELFF. The CDR3 bases are TGTGCCAGCAGCTTATCAGGGGGGTACGCCGGGGAGCTGTTTTTT.

The rearrangement uses TRBV9 and TRBJ2-1; D is possibly TRBD1 (6 bases). Trimming shortened V by 1 base and J by 3 bases, and 11 bases separated the two germline ends. This CDR3 has 15 amino acids. Germline V CDR1 and CDR2: SGDLS, YYNGEE. Here the CDR3 reads CASSVTGQYYNEQFF. DNA for the CDR3: TGTGCCAGCAGCGTAACGGGACAATACTACAATGAGCAGTTCTTC.

This sequence joins TRBV27 and TRBJ1-1, with D unclear. Per the germline V gene, CDR1 is MNHEY and CDR2 is SMNVEV (reference sequence). The CDR3 is 14 residues long. The V end lost 2 bases, the J end lost 0 bases, and 7 bases lay between the germline ends. CDR3 loop: CASSLGGLNTEAFF. The CDR3 bases are TGTGCCAGCAGTTTAGGCGGGCTGAACACTGAAGCTTTCTTT.

The chain links TRBV7-2 to TRBJ1-1, with D tentatively TRBD1 (6 bases). The CDR3 consists of 16 residues. Germline assignment: CDR1 SGHTA and CDR2 FQGNSA. Trimming shortened V by 1 base and J by 5 bases, and 17 bases separated the two germline ends. CDR3 bases: TGTGCCAGCAGCTTAGGTCGAGGGGGGGCTGAGACTGAAGCTTTCTTT. Its translation: CASSLGRGGAETEAFF.

The chain uses TRBV9 and TRBJ1-4, with D possibly TRBD1 on 5 matching bases. V was cut by 4 bases and J by 0 bases, with 13 bases left in between. The CDR3 length is 16 residues. Germline V gene data show CDR1 as SGDLS and CDR2 as YYNGEE. The DNA for the CDR3 is TGTGCCAGCAGCCCCCTCGGAGGGGCAACTAATGAAAAACTGTTTTTT. This sequence encodes CASSPLGGATNEKLFF.

This clone has a single count. The chain combines TRBV7-6 with TRBJ2-1; TRBD2 matches at 9 bases. Germline-derived CDR1 and CDR2 are SGHVS and FNYEAQ. With 0 bases clipped from V and 1 base from J, the junction kept 16 bases outside the gene matches. This CDR3 contains 21 residues. In DNA form, the CDR3 reads TGTGCCAGCAGCTTAGCGTGGAGCGGGGGGAAGGACAGCTTTTCCTACAATGAGCAGTTCTTC. Its protein is CASSLAWSGGKDSFSYNEQFF.

Written as DNA, the CDR3 is TGCGCCAGCAGCTTGTTAGGACAGGCCACTAACTATGGCTACACCTTC. Amino acids: CASSLLGQATNYGYTF. This chain uses TRBV5-1 with TRBJ1-2, with 7 bases matching TRBD1. After removal of 1 base from V and 0 bases from J, the junction contained 6 bases not matched to a gene. Germline V gene sequence: CDR1 SGHRS, CDR2 YFSETQ. The CDR3 covers 16 residues.

CDR3 sequence: CASSLDRGWTEAFF. CDR3 DNA: TGTGCCAGCAGCTTAGATCGCGGCTGGACTGAAGCTTTCTTT. The chain is built from TRBV7-6 and TRBJ1-1; no clear D. The CDR3 consists of 14 residues. The V gene lost 1 base and the J gene lost 5 bases, with 11 bases spanning the gap. Germline loops: CDR1 SGHVS, CDR2 FNYEAQ.

This clone was observed once. This chain connects TRBV9 to TRBJ2-3; 8 bases line up with TRBD2. V was pared by 4 bases and J by 2 bases, with 3 bases of the junction left unmatched. Looked up from germline, CDR1 is SGDLS and CDR2 is YYNGEE. CDR3 length: 14 residues. CDR3 loop: CASSIGGATDTQYF. In nucleotides, the CDR3 is TGTGCCAGCAGCATCGGGGGGGCCACAGATACGCAGTATTTT. The full variable domain, its missing parts supplied by reference TRBV9 and TRBJ2-3, is DSGVTQTPKHLITATGQRVTLRCSPRSGDLSVYWYQQSLDQGLQFLIQYYNGEERAKGNILERFSAQQFPDLHSELNLSSLELGDSALYFCASSIGGATDTQYFGPGTRLTVL.

CDR3 DNA: TGTGCCAGTAGACTTGGCAATCAGCCCCAGCATTTT. Its translation: CASRLGNQPQHF. The genes are TRBV19 and TRBJ1-5; D ambiguous. Per the germline V gene, CDR1 is LNHDA and CDR2 is SQIVND (reference sequence). The CDR3 covers 12 residues. Trimming cost V 6 bases and J 2 bases, with 5 bases left between them.

This chain links TRBV2 with TRBJ2-5; TRBD2 matches at 10 bases. This CDR3 is 14 amino acids long. The V segment lost 7 bases and the J segment 2 bases; nucleotides outside the gene matches: 4. CDR1 and CDR2 from the germline V gene are SNHLY and FYNNEI. In DNA form, the CDR3 reads TGTGCCAGCAAGGTAGCGGGGGGACAAGAGACCCAGTACTTC. It is translated as CASKVAGGQETQYF.

The chain recombines TRBV4-1 with TRBJ2-3; D is ambiguous. The CDR3 totals 14 residues. Trimming removed 4 bases at V and 5 bases at J, with 13 bases between. In germline, CDR1 is MGHRA, CDR2 YSYEKL. Here the CDR3 reads CASSPGTAGDTQYF. As DNA, the CDR3 is TGCGCCAGCAGCCCCGGAACAGCAGGAGATACGCAGTATTTT.

V is TRBV27 and J is TRBJ2-3, with D possibly being TRBD1 (5 bases). The CDR3 runs 13 residues. The V end lost 6 bases, the J end lost 2 bases, and 9 bases lay between the germline ends. Germline V gene data show CDR1 as MNHEY and CDR2 as SMNVEV (reference sequence). In nucleotides, the CDR3 is TGTGCCAGCAGGACAGACGTCACAGATACGCAGTATTTT. Its translation: CASRTDVTDTQYF.